This T cell receptor beta chain was profiled in a study of shared clonotypes between healthy human individuals. Background on the study: The donor pool was made up of a couple of women and three men aged 18 to 49. For every donor, three CD4 naive, three CD4 memory, two CD8 naive and one CD8 memory plates were used.

In the authors' workflow: As immunoSEQ supplied junction-only sequences (without quality scores), filtering differed. Profiling relied on immunoSEQ multiplex PCR, and the TCRdb table lists in-frame clones only, not all of them. The DNA gave D and trimming, while V, J and clone size come from that table. There are over 850,000 clones in the sample; about 80% occur only once, and about 0.52% lies in the top ten. This clone was picked up a small number of times. The V end lost 4 bases, the J end lost 0 bases, and 7 bases lay between the germline ends. CDR3 length: 14 residues. Germline values: CDR1 SGHRS, CDR2 YFSETQ.

The clonotype was recovered from a man between 18 and 29 years old in good health. Some clones in this sample may be carry-over from other donors' samples. The sequenced sample consisted of memory CD4+ T cells from PBMCs. Subset in this sample: CD45RA-negative fraction. V is TRBV5-1 and J is TRBJ1-4; possibly TRBD1 for D (5 bases). The CDR3 here is CASSAQATNEKLFF. Here the CDR3 DNA reads TGCGCCAGCAGCGCACAGGCAACTAATGAAAAACTGTTTTTT.